This T cell receptor (beta chain) is from a study of beta chain features in type 1 diabetes. Study background: Healthy donors and patients had similar age, gender and cell yields. Study-level points and caveats: Any HLA effect on TCRB rearrangement was left unresolved by small sub-analyses. Relative to healthy donors, patients appeared to have naive, central memory and Treg TCRB repertoires that were more similar.

The sample holds a few counts of this clone. What it binds is not known. The investigators reverse transcribed all of the isolated RNA, so they sequenced expressed TCRB transcripts. The assay was immunoSEQ multiplex PCR, and TCRdb's table has in-frame clones only and misses some. The sample carries about 620,000 clones, roughly a sixth recorded once. Germline loops: CDR1 SNHLY, CDR2 FYNNEI. After removal of 7 bases from V and 6 bases from J, the junction contained 7 bases not matched to a gene. The CDR3 totals 14 residues. CD45RO/CCR7/CD25/CD127/CD95/CD27 separated CD4+ naive, central memory, regulatory and stem cell-like memory cells by sorting.

This chain connects TRBV2 to TRBJ1-5, with TRBD1 matching over 9 bases. The TCR sequence derives from a man younger than 35 in good health. The specimen sequenced was naive CD4+ T cells from blood. CDR3 amino acids: CASKWDRASQPQHF. CDR3 bases: TGTGCCAGCAAATGGGACAGGGCTTCTCAGCCCCAGCATTTT.